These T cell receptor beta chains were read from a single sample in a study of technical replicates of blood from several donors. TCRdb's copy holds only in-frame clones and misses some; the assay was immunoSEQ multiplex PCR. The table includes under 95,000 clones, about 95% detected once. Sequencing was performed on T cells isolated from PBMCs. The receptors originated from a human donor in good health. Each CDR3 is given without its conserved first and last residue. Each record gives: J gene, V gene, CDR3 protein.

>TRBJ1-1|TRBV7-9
ASSPRDTWGTEAF
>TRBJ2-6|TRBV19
ASSTTPTTARTGANVLT
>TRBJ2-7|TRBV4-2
ASSQDKRDSWYEQY
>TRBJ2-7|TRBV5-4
ASSFQGAGSYEQY
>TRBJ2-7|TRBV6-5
ASSYSVPEDEQY
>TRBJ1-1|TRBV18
ASSPPRQGVGTEAF
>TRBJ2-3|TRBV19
ATATGPGTDTQY
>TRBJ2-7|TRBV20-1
SARDGRGQY
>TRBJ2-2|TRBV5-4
ASSFPSGTGELF
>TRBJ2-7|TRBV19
ASGRAYEQY
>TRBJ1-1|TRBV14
ASSPLGAGDTEAF
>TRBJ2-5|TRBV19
ASSTFSQETQY
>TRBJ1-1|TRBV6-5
ASSYSAGHSEAF
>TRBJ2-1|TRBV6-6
ASSTRPGTGNEQF
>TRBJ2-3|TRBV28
ASSLSWQGGSDTQY
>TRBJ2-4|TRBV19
ASSAGTGNIQY
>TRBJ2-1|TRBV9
ASVQASYNEQF
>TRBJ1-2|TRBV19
ASSIDNRPNYGYT
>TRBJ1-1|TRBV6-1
ASTPLAENTEAF
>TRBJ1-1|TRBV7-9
ASSLVSAVSLNTEAF
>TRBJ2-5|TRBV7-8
ASSLGGGREGQETQY
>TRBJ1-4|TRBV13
ASSLAGFTGQGNEKLF
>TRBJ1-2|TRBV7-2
ASSFSTSWEGSVGYT
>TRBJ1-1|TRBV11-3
ASSPGSGGLSAF
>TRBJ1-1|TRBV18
ASSTMNTEAF
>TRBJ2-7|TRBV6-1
ASRTGVHEQY
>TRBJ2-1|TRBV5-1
ASSYGLAGATYNEQF
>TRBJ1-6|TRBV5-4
ASRGPDNSPLH
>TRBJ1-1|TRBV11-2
ASSWNYLGQGPNTEAF
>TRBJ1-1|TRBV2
ASRTTGYNTEAF
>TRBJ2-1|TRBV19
ASSVSRGTVTTEQF
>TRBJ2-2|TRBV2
ASSALGTGAGELF
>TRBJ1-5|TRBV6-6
ASSYSIGQGNQPQH
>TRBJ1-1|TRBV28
ASSLSQGADTEAF
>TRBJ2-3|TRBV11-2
ASSLELFVTGRRGDTQY